This T cell receptor (beta chain) was sequenced during a study of OX40 agonist ivuxolimab in advanced cancers. Study details: Patients were treated with ivuxolimab, an agonistic anti-OX40 (CD134) antibody. Study-wide results and caveats: Near-lowest levels of clonal expansion characterized partial responders at 0.1-3.0 mg/kg. CD8+ T cells were the subset that, on average, had more expanded clones than CD4+.

As regards this clone: Its antigen is still unknown.

The protocol was immunoSEQ multiplex PCR, while the TCRdb copy is restricted to in-frame clones and leaves out a portion. The sample has about 88,000 clones, around nine tenths seen once; the top ten hold about 1.6%. Autoimmune disease history or systemic immunosuppression was exclusionary. The clonotype was recovered from an adult with an advanced solid tumor such as melanoma, head and neck, liver or kidney cancer. The input for sequencing was CD4+ or CD8+ T cells sorted from blood, taken in a trial of the OX40 agonist ivuxolimab.

The DNA of the CDR3 is TGTGCCAGTAGCGGACAGGAGAGACGGGCCAACGTCCTGACTTTC. Amino acid sequence: CASSGQERRANVLTF. The rearrangement links TRBV19 to TRBJ2-6, with TRBD1 matching 7 bases. The germline gives CDR1 LNHDA, CDR2 SQIVND (reference sequence). The J segment lost 5 bases and the V segment lost 6 bases, leaving 7 bases of the junction unmatched. The CDR3 sequence is 15 residues long. Filled out from reference TRBV19 and TRBJ2-6, the complete variable domain reads DGGITQSPKYLFRKEGQNVTLSCEQNLNHDAMYWYRQDPGQGLRLIYYSQIVNDFQKGDIAEGYSVSREKKESFPLTVTSAQKNPTAFYLCASSGQERRANVLTFGAGSRLTVL.